This T cell receptor (beta chain) was obtained from a study of cytomegalovirus exposure and HLA in healthy donors. PCR employed 60 Vbeta and 13 Jbeta primers. Using immunoSEQ multiplex PCR, the repertoire was profiled, and TCRdb retains in-frame clones only, with some absent. The data hold about 150,000 clones, with approximately 80% observed a single time. Sequencing was carried out using PBMCs. This sequence was found in a woman aged 18-29 years in good health and CMV-seronegative.

The CDR3 loop is CASSYSTGQPQHF. DNA for the CDR3: TGTGCCAGCAGTTACTCGACAGGACAGCCCCAGCATTTT. V is TRBV6-6 and J is TRBJ1-5, with D possibly matching TRBD1 (6 bases). The length of the CDR3 is 13 residues. Trimming pared 0 bases from V and 7 bases from J, leaving 7 bases between. The germline V gene encodes CDR1 MNHNY and CDR2 SVGAGI (reference sequence).